Each of the 9 T cell receptor beta chains below was sequenced from the same sample in a study of molecular identifiers for immune sequencing clone quantification. One entry per CDR3 protein, called by TCRdb with MiXCR from the PCR reads. The repertoire holds 60,000 to 70,000 distinct CDR3 sequences, with 15% to 20% as singletons. The source material was naive CD8+ T cells from blood, with Jurkat cell RNA spiked in. The subset denotes: FACS-sorted CD8+CD4-CCR7+CD45RA+ naive T cells. Receptors originate from a human donor in good health. Some libraries in this study had Jurkat cell RNA spiked in.

In its sample, this clonotype was seen many times. V and J are TRBV6-2 or TRBV6-3 and TRBJ2-7; weak D call: TRBD2 (5 bases). V was trimmed by 2 bases and J by 4 bases, leaving 12 bases between them. The CDR3 runs to 14 residues. Per the germline V gene, CDR1 is MNHEY and CDR2 is SVGEGT. The CDR3, as DNA: TGTGCCAGCAGTTACGGGGAGTCCGGATACGAGCAGTACTTC. Its protein is CASSYGESGYEQYF.

The sample holds many counts of this clonotype. The chain has TRBV7-6 and TRBJ2-3, with D possibly being TRBD2 (5 bases). CDR1 is SGHVS and CDR2 is FNYEAQ in the germline V gene. With 0 bases removed from V and 1 base from J, the gap between germline ends came to 5 bases. This CDR3 region has 14 residues. CDR3: CASSLASGTDTQYF. CDR3 nucleotide sequence: TGTGCCAGCAGCTTAGCTAGCGGCACAGATACGCAGTATTTT. The full variable domain, its missing parts supplied by reference TRBV7-6 and TRBJ2-3, is GAGVSQSPRYKVTKRGQDVALRCDPISGHVSLYWYRQALGQGPEFLTYFNYEAQQDKSGLPNDRFSAERPEGSISTLTIQRTEQRDSAMYRCASSLASGTDTQYFGPGTRLTVL.

This clonotype was seen a few times. The chain is built from TRBV7-9 and TRBJ2-1; 13 positions match TRBD2. The V segment lost 5 bases and the J segment 12 bases; nucleotides outside the gene matches: 10. The CDR3 is made up of 15 amino acids. CDR1 SEHNR and CDR2 FQNEAQ come from the germline V gene (reference sequence). CDR3 coding DNA: TGTGCCAGCAGCCGGGGACTAGCGGGGCACGAGGGGCAGTTCTTC. This codes for CASSRGLAGHEGQFF.

This clonotype was detected ten times or more. The chain links TRBV7-6 to TRBJ1-1; D gene ambiguous. Germline V CDR1 and CDR2: SGHVS, FNYEAQ. V was clipped by 0 bases and J by 4 bases, with 6 bases between them. CDR3 length: 13 residues. CDR3 protein: CASSLAPGTEAFF. The CDR3 coding sequence is TGTGCCAGCAGCTTAGCTCCCGGCACTGAAGCTTTCTTT.

The table lists this clonotype with many counts. V and J are TRBV19 and TRBJ2-7; D possibly corresponds to TRBD2 (5 bases). V was shortened by 3 bases and J by 6 bases, with 18 bases between the two germline ends. The CDR3 is 15 residues long. CDR1 and CDR2 (germline): LNHDA, SQIVND (reference sequence). CDR3 residues: CASSMSGSPMGEQYF. CDR3 nucleotide sequence: TGTGCCAGTAGTATGAGCGGATCTCCGATGGGCGAGCAGTACTTC.

This clonotype appeared many times. V and J are TRBV14 and TRBJ2-7; 7 bases map to TRBD1. Germline CDR1 and CDR2: SGHDN and FVKESK. V was pared by 1 base and J by 5 bases, with 8 bases of the junction left unmatched. CDR3 size: 15 residues. In DNA, the CDR3 is TGTGCCAGCAGCCAAGTAGGGCAGGGGGTCAACGAGCAGTACTTC. It encodes CASSQVGQGVNEQYF. Together with reference TRBV14 and TRBJ2-7, the CDR3 gives the full variable domain: EAGVTQFPSHSVIEKGQTVTLRCDPISGHDNLYWYRRVMGKEIKFLLHFVKESKQDESGMPNNRFLAERTGGTYSTLKVQPAELEDSGVYFCASSQVGQGVNEQYFGPGTRLTVT.

The chain combines TRBV4-2 with TRBJ2-3; the D gene is possibly TRBD1 (5 bases). The J call is uncertain, as TRBJ1-5 better fits the DNA end. CDR1 and CDR2 (germline): LGHNA, YNFKEQ. The CDR3 length is 17 residues. CDR3 sequence (DNA): TGTGCCAGCAGCCAAGCCTGGGACTACCTTACTTTGGATACGCAGCATTTT. Translated: CASSQAWDYLTLDTQHF.

The sample holds many counts of this clonotype. This rearrangement joins TRBV2 to TRBJ2-3; 7 nucleotides align to TRBD2. Unmatched junction bases numbered 7, after V lost 1 base and J lost 0 bases. CDR1 is SNHLY, CDR2 FYNNEI, per germline. This CDR3 region has 17 residues. CDR3 sequence reads: CASSEVFLAESTDTQYF. In DNA form, the CDR3 reads TGTGCCAGCAGTGAAGTCTTCCTAGCGGAGAGCACAGATACGCAGTATTTT.

Notes on this clonotype: This may be a read error: a much more frequent sequence differs by one nucleotide. The chain joins TRBV6-5 to TRBJ2-7; D is unresolved. There are 13 residues in the CDR3. Deletions cut 2 bases from V and 5 bases from J, with 10 bases between. Germline-derived CDR1 and CDR2 are MNHEY and SVGAGI. The CDR3 protein is CASSYGFTHEQYF. DNA of the CDR3: TGTGCCAGCAGTTACGGGTTTACCCACGAGCAGTACTTC.